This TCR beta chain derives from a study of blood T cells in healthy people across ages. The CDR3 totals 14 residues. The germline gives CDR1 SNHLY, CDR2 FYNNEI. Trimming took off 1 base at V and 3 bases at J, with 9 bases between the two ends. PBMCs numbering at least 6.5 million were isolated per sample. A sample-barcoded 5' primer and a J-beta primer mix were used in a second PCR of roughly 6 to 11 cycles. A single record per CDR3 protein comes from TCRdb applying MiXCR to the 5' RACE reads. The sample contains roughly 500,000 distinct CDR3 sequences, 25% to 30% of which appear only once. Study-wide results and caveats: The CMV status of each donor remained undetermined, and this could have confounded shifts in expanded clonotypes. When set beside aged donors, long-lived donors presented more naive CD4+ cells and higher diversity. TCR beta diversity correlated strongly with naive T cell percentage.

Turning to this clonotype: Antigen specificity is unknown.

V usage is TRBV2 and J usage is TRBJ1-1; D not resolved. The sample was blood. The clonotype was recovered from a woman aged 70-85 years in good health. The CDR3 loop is CASSEEGGYTEAFF. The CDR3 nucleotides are TGTGCCAGCAGTGAAGAGGGAGGGTACACTGAAGCTTTCTTT.